This T cell receptor beta chain was observed in a study of T cell repertoires in cytomegalovirus infection. V lost 0 bases and J 1 base, leaving 14 bases between the germline ends. Germline loops: CDR1 LGHDT, CDR2 YNNKEL (reference sequence). The CDR3 is 17 residues long. TCRdb reprocessed the reads with MiXCR, giving one entry per CDR3 protein. The profile shows 650,000 to 850,000 distinct CDR3 sequences, about 27% of them singletons. Notes on this clonotype: The target antigen is unknown.

The chain couples TRBV3-1 to TRBJ2-3; a possible D gene is TRBD1 (6 bases). This sample comprised cultured CD8+ T cells from PBMCs, obtained from culture after CMV antigen stimulation. This receptor was identified in a human donor in good health (CMV status not recorded). Some clones in this sample may be carry-over from other donors' samples. CDR3 DNA sequence: TGTGCCAGCAGCCAAGATTTCCGAGGGGGAGGCACAGATACGCAGTATTTT. Its translation is CASSQDFRGGGTDTQYF.